This T cell receptor (beta chain) comes out of a study of identical twins. cDNA carried unique molecular identifiers, and a universal primer site was added by template switching. TCRdb processed the 5' RACE reads anew with MiXCR; each CDR3 protein has one entry. In the table there are approximately 1.8 million distinct CDR3 sequences, about 30% of which are singletons. As for this clonotype: No antigen is known for it.

Trimming removed 0 bases from V and 1 base from J; junction bases left unmatched: 3. This CDR3 comprises 16 residues. Per germline, CDR1 MGHRA and CDR2 YSYEKL. The study, taken as a whole, reports: Cord blood beta clonotypes that were abundant carried fewer insertions, and memory repertoires showed no such trend. Invariant MAIT and iNKT cells may have partly biased zero-insertion analyses.

Healthy Caucasians were all of the donors. Sequencing was done on a sample of cord blood. The sequence derives from a newborn girl in good health. The chain combines TRBV4-1 with TRBJ2-7; 10 bases line up with TRBD1. This chain's CDR3 is CASSQEGQGTSYEQYF. The CDR3 coding sequence is TGCGCCAGCAGCCAAGAGGGACAGGGGACTTCCTACGAGCAGTACTTC.